The 20 T cell receptor beta chains given below trace back to one sample, sequenced in a study of T cell clonality in common variable immunodeficiency. The protocol was immunoSEQ multiplex PCR, while the TCRdb copy is restricted to in-frame clones and leaves out a portion. The sample was found to contain fewer than 70,000 clones, and every one recurs. Sequencing used peripheral blood mononuclear cells. These receptors all stem from a person aged 18 to 75 in good health.

This clone was found many times. The observed sequence ends 3 residues before the CDR3 terminus, with the missing tail filled in from the germline J gene. This chain uses TRBV6-1 with TRBJ2-7; D gene unclear. This CDR3 contains 14 residues. V lost 0 bases and J 2 bases, leaving 8 bases between the germline ends. CDR1 and CDR2 (germline): MNHNS, SASEGT. The part of the CDR3 DNA that was read is TGTGCCAGCAGTGAAGCGCTTCCGGCCTACGAG. The encoded protein is CASSEALPAYE. The entire CDR3 protein reads CASSEALPAYEQYF.

In this sample, this clone turned up many times. The sequence runs out 3 residues before the end of the CDR3; the remainder is reconstructed from the germline J gene. This chain links TRBV5-1 with TRBJ2-7; 14 bases map to TRBD2. J was trimmed by 2 bases and V by 5 bases; bases with no gene match: 6. The V gene's germline CDR1 is SGHRS and CDR2 YFSETQ. This CDR3 has 16 residues. The CDR3 sequence: CASSRLAGGPTYEQYF. Incomplete CDR3 DNA: TGCGCCAGCAGTCGACTAGCGGGAGGGCCCACCTACGAG.

This clone occurred many times. Read data end 3 residues before the CDR3 end; the end is taken from the germline J gene. This chain uses TRBV20-1 with TRBJ2-2, with D possibly matching TRBD1 (6 bases). The CDR3 consists of 14 residues. CDR1 is DFQATT and CDR2 is SNEGSKA in the germline V gene (reference sequence). V dropped 1 base and J dropped 8 bases, with 14 bases sitting between them. CDR3 DNA, as far as it was read: TGCAGTGCTAGAGTTACAGGGTTTTCTGGGGAG. Translating it yields CSARVTGFSGE. The whole CDR3 reads CSARVTGFSGELFF.

This clone was picked up many times. The sequence runs out 3 residues before the end of the CDR3; the remainder is reconstructed from the germline J gene. The chain recombines TRBV28 with TRBJ2-5; 12 positions agree with TRBD2. The CDR3 extends over 15 amino acids. V shed 7 bases, J shed 5 bases, and the junction held 8 bases outside the gene matches. Germline assignment: CDR1 MDHEN and CDR2 SYDVKM. The covered CDR3 bases are TGTGCCAGCACGACTAGCGGGGGCCCGGAGGAGACC. It yields the protein CASTTSGGPEET. The whole CDR3 sequence reads CASTTSGGPEETQYF. Based on the CDR3 plus reference TRBV28 and TRBJ2-5, the full variable domain is DVKVTQSSRYLVKRTGEKVFLECVQDMDHENMFWYRQDPGLGLRLIYFSYDVKMKEKGDIPEGYSVSREKKERFSLILESASTNQTSMYLCASTTSGGPEETQYFGPGTRLLVL.

At least ten counts were recorded for this clone. The read terminates 3 residues ahead of where the CDR3 ends, so the germline J gene completes it. The rearrangement uses TRBV18 and TRBJ2-1; the match to TRBD2 covers 10 bases. Trimming took 4 bases from V and 3 from J; bases not matched to a gene: 6. The CDR3 has 16 amino acids. Germline values: CDR1 KGHSH, CDR2 LQKENI. CDR3 bases read: TGTGCCAGCTCACTAGGGACTAGCGCCTTCTACAATGAG. The encoded protein is CASSLGTSAFYNE. The CDR3 as a whole reads CASSLGTSAFYNEQFF.

This clone appeared many times. Mismatch with germline at one junction end may stem from a read error. The read gets to within 3 residues of the CDR3 end, and the germline J gene fills in the rest. The chain uses TRBV4-2 and TRBJ2-3; 10 bases are a match to TRBD2. The germline V gene has CDR1 LGHNA and CDR2 YNFKEQ. This CDR3 has 18 amino acids. The sequenced CDR3 bases are TGCGCCAGCAGCCAAGCGGTAGCGGGAGGCTCTAGCACAGATACG. Encoded protein: CASSQAVAGGSSTDT. The full CDR3 is CASSQAVAGGSSTDTQYF.

This clone was seen ten or more times. With the read ending 3 residues before the CDR3 end, the germline J gene is used to fill in that end. J is TRBJ2-5 and V is TRBV10-1; possibly TRBD2 for D (6 bases). Trimming removed 6 bases from V and 2 bases from J, with 13 bases in between. Germline V gives CDR1 WNHNN, CDR2 SYGVQD (reference sequence). The CDR3 covers 14 residues. CDR3 residues: CASSDGTPQETQYF. The sequenced CDR3 bases are TGCGCCAGCAGCGACGGGACTCCTCAAGAGACC.

This clone has ten or more counts. The read is 3 residues too short to cover the CDR3 end, so that end is filled in from the germline J gene. The rearrangement links TRBV19 to TRBJ1-4; TRBD1 aligns across 9 bases. V lost 9 bases and J lost 8; bases outside the gene matches: 10. CDR1 and CDR2 (germline): LNHDA, SQIVND (reference sequence). The CDR3 consists of 14 residues. Here the CDR3 reads CASSPGQGQEKLFF. CDR3 DNA, as far as it was read: TGTGCCAGCTCTCCGGGACAGGGTCAGGAAAAA.

This clone has ten or more counts. The read terminates 3 residues ahead of where the CDR3 ends, so the germline J gene completes it. The chain employs TRBV19 and TRBJ2-3; TRBD1 or TRBD2 may be the D gene (5 bases each). From germline, CDR1 is LNHDA and CDR2 SQIVND (reference sequence). V dropped 5 bases and J dropped 1 base, with 13 bases sitting between them. The CDR3 length is 15 residues. The CDR3 DNA, read in part, is TGTGCCAGTAGTGCCACCCGAGGGGGCACAGATACG. Encoded protein: CASSATRGGTDT. The complete CDR3 protein is CASSATRGGTDTQYF.

By share of the sample, this clone is medium-sized. Partial CDR3 DNA: TGCGCCAGCAGCTCCGGGACAGGGAGCGAAAAA. This gives the protein CASSSGTGSEK. The CDR3 reads in full as CASSSGTGSEKLFF. The chain has TRBV5-1 and TRBJ1-4, with 9 bases lining up with TRBD1. The read terminates 3 residues before the CDR3 end, so the remaining end is supplied by the germline J gene. Germline CDR1 SGHRS, CDR2 YFSETQ. This CDR3 is 14 amino acids long. J gave up 8 bases and V 3 bases, and 5 bases lay outside the gene matches.

This clone was seen repeatedly, ten times or more. The CDR3 end falls 3 residues outside the read, so it is completed with the germline J gene. The rearrangement links TRBV4-1 to TRBJ1-5, with D uncertain. V lost 1 base and J 6 bases, leaving 13 bases between the germline ends. The CDR3 runs 15 residues. Germline V CDR1 and CDR2: MGHRA, YSYEKL. This CDR3 reads CASSQVTPVGQPQHF. The part of the CDR3 DNA that was read is TGCGCCAGCAGCCAAGTAACGCCCGTCGGTCAGCCC.

This clone has ten or more counts. The read terminates 3 residues ahead of where the CDR3 ends, so the germline J gene completes it. This chain joins TRBV5-1 and TRBJ1-1, with 8 bases identical to TRBD1. Per germline, CDR1 SGHRS and CDR2 YFSETQ. V lost 2 bases, J lost 1 base, and 7 bases stayed unmatched. The CDR3 contains 16 residues. The CDR3 loop reads CASSFSPGGSNTEAFF. CDR3 bases read: TGCGCCAGCAGCTTCTCTCCAGGGGGCTCGAACACTGAA.

This clone was observed at least ten times. From the germline J gene comes the end of the CDR3, since the read stops 3 residues before it. The rearrangement links TRBV5-1 to TRBJ2-7; 7 positions match TRBD2. Trimming took 3 bases from V and 2 from J; bases not matched to a gene: 5. The V gene's germline CDR1 is SGHRS and CDR2 YFSETQ. The CDR3 length is 14 residues. CDR3 protein: CASSWDYLTYEQYF. Partial CDR3 DNA: TGCGCCAGCAGCTGGGACTATCTTACCTACGAG.

This clone was observed many times. The read finishes 3 residues shy of the CDR3 end, and the germline J gene is used to complete it. The gene calls are TRBV5-4 and TRBJ1-2; 9 bases are a match to TRBD1. The germline gives CDR1 SGHNT, CDR2 YYREEE (reference sequence). CDR3 length equals 16 residues. The DNA read from the CDR3 is TGTGCCAGCAGCTTGTGGACAGGGGAATTAATGGGCGGC. Translating gives CASSLWTGELMGG. The whole CDR3 is CASSLWTGELMGGYTF.

This clone was detected only a few times. The sequenced fragment ends 3 residues before the CDR3 boundary, so the rest is inferred from the germline J gene. V is TRBV11-2 and J is TRBJ2-3, with 10 bases that match TRBD2. This CDR3 region has 15 residues. The V gene end was trimmed by 0 bases and the J gene end by 4 bases; junction bases not matched to a gene: 1. Looked up from germline, CDR1 is SGHAT and CDR2 is FQNNGV. Incomplete CDR3 DNA: TGTGCCAGCAGCTTAGAAAGCGGGAGGGCAGATACG. This gives the protein CASSLESGRADT. The whole CDR3 sequence is CASSLESGRADTQYF.

This clone was counted ten times or more. The CDR3 end lies 3 residues beyond the end of the read and is filled in from the germline J gene. J is TRBJ2-7 and V is TRBV18, with D perhaps given as TRBD1 or TRBD2 (6 bases each). The V end lost 3 bases, the J end lost 2 bases, and 14 bases lay between the germline ends. Germline V lookup: CDR1 KGHSH, CDR2 LQKENI. This CDR3 has 15 amino acids. This CDR3 reads CASSPGGTTTYEQYF. Partial CDR3 DNA: TGTGCCAGCTCACCTGGCGGGACAACTACCTACGAG.

Many counts were recorded for this clone. With the read ending 3 residues before the CDR3 end, the germline J gene is used to fill in that end. The chain employs TRBV10-1 and TRBJ2-7, with 8 bases lining up with TRBD2. V dropped 5 bases and J dropped 4; count of bases not matched to a gene: 10. Germline V gives CDR1 WNHNN, CDR2 SYGVQD (reference sequence). This CDR3 has 15 residues. The sequenced part of the CDR3 DNA is TGCGCCAGCAGTCAGGACCTAGCGGGTGTTTACGAG. Its translation: CASSQDLAGVYE. Given in full, the CDR3 is CASSQDLAGVYEQYF.

This clone was observed many times. The read falls 3 residues short of the CDR3 end, and the missing part is taken from the germline J gene. The V gene is TRBV5-4, the J gene TRBJ2-1; 11 bases line up with TRBD2. This CDR3 contains 15 residues. Germline V gene sequence: CDR1 SGHNT, CDR2 YYREEE (reference sequence). V was clipped by 1 base and J by 8 bases; unmatched bases: 5. The part of the CDR3 DNA that was read is TGTGCCAGCAGCTTGAGTAGCGGGAGGGCCTATGAG. It encodes CASSLSSGRAYE. The CDR3 in its entirety is CASSLSSGRAYEQFF.

Regarding this clone: The read ends 3 residues early relative to the CDR3; the germline J gene fills the gap. This chain links TRBV5-5 with TRBJ2-7, with D possibly being TRBD2 (6 bases). Trimming shortened V by 4 bases and J by 3 bases, and 14 bases separated the two germline ends. Germline CDR1 reads SGHKS; CDR2 reads YYEKEE (reference sequence). The CDR3 sequence is 14 residues long. CDR3 DNA, as far as it was read: TGTGCCAGCAGCGGGGGGTCCGCAGTCTACGAG. This translates into CASSGGSAVYE. The CDR3, in full, reads CASSGGSAVYEQYF.

This clone was seen at least ten times. Read data end 3 residues before the CDR3 end; the end is taken from the germline J gene. The chain has TRBV7-8 and TRBJ2-5, with 9 bases lining up with TRBD1. The CDR3 totals 13 residues. CDR1 SGHVS and CDR2 FQNEAQ come from the germline V gene. Unmatched junction bases numbered 0, after V lost 3 bases and J lost 4 bases. Incomplete CDR3 DNA: TGTGCCAGCAGCTTGGACAGGGGAGAGACC. Its translation: CASSLDRGET. The CDR3 in full is CASSLDRGETQYF.